There are many counts of the clone carrying this T cell receptor (beta chain). Its antigen remains unknown. The data stem from a study of CD8 T cells in ankylosing spondylitis. Study-wide results and limits: Several highly homologous variants made up a TCR beta motif that seemed to typify ankylosing spondylitis blood.

Per the germline V gene, CDR1 is DFQATT and CDR2 is SNEGSKA (reference sequence). The CDR3 is 11 amino acids. Trimming cost V 8 bases and J 3 bases, with 10 bases left between them. Using its own MiXCR run on the 5' RACE reads, TCRdb lists one record per CDR3 protein. This sample has fewer than 550,000 distinct CDR3 sequences, with approximately 5.3% found just once. Sequenced input: blood, either unsorted or a sorted T cell fraction (not recorded which). The receptor was derived from a male donor with ankylosing spondylitis. The V gene is TRBV20-1, the J gene TRBJ1-2; no clear D. The CDR3 reads CSTLGDYGYTF. The CDR3 DNA reads TGCAGTACCCTCGGGGACTATGGCTACACCTTC.